The text below deals with one T cell receptor beta chain. The clone's antigen remains unknown. Nothing much larger sits one base from this clone, and base qualities are not available. The immunoSEQ Assay was used to sequence TCRbeta CDR3 regions. After extraction, genomic DNA underwent amplification by bias-controlled multiplex PCR, followed by high-throughput sequencing. As for the original processing: To quantify the absolute abundance of every unique TCRbeta CDR3 region, sequences were collapsed and filtered. Usable DNA was measured by amplifying reference genes present in all nucleated cells, and TCRbeta template counts were normalized to that usable DNA to estimate T cell fraction. Repertoire TCRs were annotated as SARS-CoV-2-specific by exact matching of V gene, CDR3 amino acid sequence and J gene to a known reactive TCR set. The reference SARS-CoV-2 TCR set was obtained from MIRA and was filtered for enrichment in COVID-19-positive ImmuneCODE repertoires, whereby public or cross-reactive TCRs were removed. Based on the MIRA antigens, annotated TCRs were further analysed at the level of specific ORF or position within ORF. Breadth was defined as the number of annotated unique rearrangements divided by the total number of unique productive rearrangements, and depth was defined as the summed frequency of the annotated unique rearrangements. Two-sided Wilcoxon rank-sum tests were used to compare TCR breadth between groups. The immuneACCESS repertoire file appears here via TCRdb, limited to in-frame rearrangements. These files lack a portion of the clones; in checked studies, under half of the deficit traces to unresolved V genes, and the cause of the others is not known. V, J and clone size were drawn from that table, and D and trimming were deduced from the DNA. The sample table lists around 300,000 clones, 75% to 90% of them with a count of one. In total, the top ten clones hold about 4.6% of the sample.

This sample was included in a study of Ad26.COV2.S vaccination and SARS-CoV-2 variants (dated by TCRdb to 2020 to 2022). About the investigation overall: Donors in the vaccine arm were drawn from COV1001, a phase I-IIa trial of Ad26.COV2.S in healthy adults that was multicentre, randomized, double-blind and placebo-controlled. Investigators remained blinded to trial group allocation during experiments and outcome assessment. Sequencing of the TCRbeta repertoire served to evaluate the specificity and breadth of SARS-CoV-2-reactive T cell receptors following Ad26.COV2.S vaccination. Trial participants were randomized into five groups of five, in which low-dose or high-dose Ad26.COV2.S was given once or twice, or placebo was given on both occasions. Ad26.COV2.S was given intramuscularly at 5x10^10 or 1x10^11 viral particles, as a single shot or as two shots 56 days apart. A total of roughly 30 samples were included in the TCR-sequenced set, comprising around 19 Ad26.COV2.S vaccine recipients, 5 placebo recipients and 8 SARS-CoV-2 convalescent individuals.

CDR1 SGHVS and CDR2 FQNEAQ are derived from the germline V gene. Reading from cysteine to phenylalanine, the CDR3 counts 15 amino acids. The DNA shown is the 45-base CDR3, in frame from base 1. For this chain, trimming is 5 bases at the V end and 4 bases at the J end, and the number of junction bases without a gene match is 7. Overall study outcomes, separate from this receptor: The authors noted that total T cell responses may have been underestimated by the TCR breadth and depth analyses. After vaccination, substantial breadth of spike-specific CD8+ and CD4+ T cell responses was reported. Vaccine and placebo recipients had comparable non-spike TCR breadth, which fits with the vaccine containing only spike. The study was not powered to compare responses between vaccine doses or regimens. Higher spike-specific TCR breadth was observed in Ad26.COV2.S recipients than in placebo recipients (P = 0.0014).

Sample treatment or condition, as interpreted from the label and publication: some 20 received Ad26.COV2.S at low or high dose, single or two shots; about 5 received placebo; per-sample allocation not given. For vaccine and placebo recipients, repertoires were sequenced using samples collected on day 63 after the first injection. Cohort 1b enrolled about two dozen adults aged 18-55 years at a single site in Boston, USA, between 29 July and 7 August 2020. Ad26.COV2.S was a replication-incompetent adenovirus type 26 vector expressing a prefusion-stabilized SARS-CoV-2 spike protein from the original Wuhan strain.

Sequenced material: peripheral blood, taken in a trial of Ad26.COV2.S vaccine versus placebo. This receptor was obtained from a person aged 18-60 years who received the Ad26.COV2.S COVID-19 vaccine or a placebo. The chain employs TRBV7-8 and TRBJ2-7, and TRBD1 aligns with 11 junction nucleotides. The CDR3 protein is CASSQKRDRGYEQYF. The sequence in DNA is TGTGCCAGCAGCCAGAAGCGGGACAGGGGGTACGAGCAGTACTTC.